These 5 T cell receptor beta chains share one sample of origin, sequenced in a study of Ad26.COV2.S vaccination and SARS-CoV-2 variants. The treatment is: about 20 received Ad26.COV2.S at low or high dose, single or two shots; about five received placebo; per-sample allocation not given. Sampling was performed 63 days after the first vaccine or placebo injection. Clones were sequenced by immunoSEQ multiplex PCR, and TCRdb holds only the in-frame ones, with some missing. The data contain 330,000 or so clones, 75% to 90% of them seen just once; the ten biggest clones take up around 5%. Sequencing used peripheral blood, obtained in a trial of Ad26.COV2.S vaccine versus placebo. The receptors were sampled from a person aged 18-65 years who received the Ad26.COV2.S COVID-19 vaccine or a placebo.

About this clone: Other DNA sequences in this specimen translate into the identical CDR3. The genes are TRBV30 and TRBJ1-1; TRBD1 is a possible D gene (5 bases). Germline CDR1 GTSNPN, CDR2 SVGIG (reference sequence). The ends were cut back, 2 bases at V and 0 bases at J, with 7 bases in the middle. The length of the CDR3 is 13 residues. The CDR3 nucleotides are TGTGCCTGGAGTCCAGGGATGAACACTGAAGCTTTCTTT. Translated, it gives CAWSPGMNTEAFF.

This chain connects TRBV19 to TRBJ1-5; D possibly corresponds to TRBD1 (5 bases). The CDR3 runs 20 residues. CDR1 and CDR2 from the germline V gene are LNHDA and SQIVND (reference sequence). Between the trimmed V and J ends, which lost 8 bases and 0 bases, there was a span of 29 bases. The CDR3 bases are TGTGCCAGTTCCGTATCGATGCCAGGGCGATCTAGATATAGCAATCAGCCCCAGCATTTT. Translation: CASSVSMPGRSRYSNQPQHF.

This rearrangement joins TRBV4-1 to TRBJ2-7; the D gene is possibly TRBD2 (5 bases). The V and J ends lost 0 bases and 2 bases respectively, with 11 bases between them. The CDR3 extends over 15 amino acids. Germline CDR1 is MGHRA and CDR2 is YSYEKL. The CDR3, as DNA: TGCGCCAGCAGCCAAGAACGGGGTGAGACCTACGAGCAGTACTTC. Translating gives CASSQERGETYEQYF.

The CDR3 DNA reads TGTGCCAGCAGTCCAGGGACAGGGATTATATGGGGCTTAAATAATTCACCCCTCCACTTT. This gives the protein CASSPGTGIIWGLNNSPLHF. The rearrangement links TRBV27 to TRBJ1-6, with TRBD1 matching 9 bases. J gave up 5 bases and V 5 bases, and 19 bases lay outside the gene matches. Germline V gives CDR1 MNHEY, CDR2 SMNVEV (reference sequence). The CDR3 extends over 20 amino acids.

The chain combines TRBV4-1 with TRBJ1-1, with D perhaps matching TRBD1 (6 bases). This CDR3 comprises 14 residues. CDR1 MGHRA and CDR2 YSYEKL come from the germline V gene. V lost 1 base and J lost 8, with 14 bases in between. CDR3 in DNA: TGCGCCAGCAGCCAAGCCCTCAGGGGCTGGGAAGCTTTCTTT. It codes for CASSQALRGWEAFF.